These 10 T cell receptor beta chains share one sample of origin, sequenced in a study of blood T cell repertoires in COVID-19. The table came from immunoSEQ multiplex PCR; TCRdb's copy has only in-frame clones and leaves some out. The sample carries about 150,000 clones, approximately 86% recorded once. Sequencing was carried out using peripheral blood. These receptors all stem from a man aged 60 to 69 with COVID-19, enrolled during active disease.

The V gene is TRBV11-2, the J gene TRBJ2-7, with a weak D call TRBD2 (6 bases). V shed 3 bases and J shed 7 bases, with 19 bases lying between them. The CDR3 sequence is 15 residues long. Germline loops: CDR1 SGHAT, CDR2 FQNNGV. The CDR3 loop is CASSLVLARLSEQYF. DNA for the CDR3: TGTGCCAGCAGCTTGGTTCTAGCGCGACTCTCAGAGCAGTACTTC.

This clone was seen a few times. J is TRBJ1-3 and V is TRBV30; 7 nucleotides agree with TRBD1. V lost 0 bases to trimming and J lost 2 bases; unmatched junction nucleotides: 4. The CDR3 sequence is 15 residues long. Germline V gene sequence: CDR1 GTSNPN, CDR2 SVGIG (reference sequence). The CDR3 here is CAWSVGGAAGNTIYF. CDR3 bases: TGTGCCTGGAGTGTAGGGGGCGCCGCTGGAAACACCATATATTTT.

The chain employs TRBV7-3 and TRBJ2-3; D not certain. The CDR3 sequence is 13 residues long. V was cut by 3 bases and J by 5 bases, with 9 bases left in between. CDR1 and CDR2 from the germline V gene are SGHTA and FQGTGA. Here the CDR3 reads CASSFERIDTQYF. In DNA form, the CDR3 reads TGTGCCAGCAGCTTCGAGAGAATAGATACGCAGTATTTT.

The rearrangement joins TRBV6-5 to TRBJ2-2; no reliable D call. With 0 bases removed from V and 1 base from J, the gap between germline ends came to 9 bases. CDR3 size: 16 residues. CDR1 and CDR2 (germline): MNHEY, SVGAGI. The CDR3 sequence: CASSYSPLLNTGELFF. In DNA form, the CDR3 reads TGTGCCAGCAGTTACTCACCCCTATTGAACACCGGGGAGCTGTTTTTT.

The V call is TRBV9, the J call TRBJ1-1, with unresolved D. This CDR3 is built from 12 residues. CDR1 and CDR2 from the germline V gene are SGDLS and YYNGEE. Trimming left V 0 bases short and J 7 bases short, with 7 bases between. The CDR3 sequence: CASSVVGLEAFF. CDR3 in DNA: TGTGCCAGCAGCGTAGTGGGCCTTGAAGCTTTCTTT.

The CDR3 region is CATSRPPRGAQQETQYF. The CDR3 DNA sequence: TGTGCCACCAGCAGACCCCCCCGGGGGGCACAACAAGAGACCCAGTACTTC. The chain is built from TRBV15 and TRBJ2-5, with a tentative D call TRBD2 (7 bases). The germline gives CDR1 LNHNV, CDR2 YYDKDF (reference sequence). Trimming pared 2 bases from V and 2 bases from J, leaving 18 bases between. This CDR3 region has 17 residues.

The V and J genes are TRBV7-9 and TRBJ1-1; 9 bases agree with TRBD1. This CDR3 contains 14 residues. Germline assignment: CDR1 SEHNR and CDR2 FQNEAQ (reference sequence). Trimming cost V 4 bases and J 6 bases; bases outside gene matches: 6. Here the CDR3 DNA reads TGTGCCAGCAGCTCCCGGGACAGGGCACCTGAAGCTTTCTTT. This codes for CASSSRDRAPEAFF.

This clone was recorded a few times. This chain connects TRBV18 to TRBJ1-4, with 7 bases matching TRBD1. The CDR3 has 14 amino acids. Unmatched junction bases numbered 3, after V lost 0 bases and J lost 8 bases. The V gene's germline CDR1 is KGHSH and CDR2 LQKENI. CDR3 sequence: CASSPPAGGEKLFF. The CDR3 DNA reads TGTGCCAGCTCACCACCCGCAGGGGGGGAAAAACTGTTTTTT.

The rearrangement uses TRBV28 and TRBJ1-2; 8 bases agree with TRBD1. V shed 4 bases, J shed 3 bases, and the junction held 7 bases outside the gene matches. The CDR3 is 15 amino acids. CDR1 is MDHEN, CDR2 SYDVKM, per germline. As DNA, the CDR3 is TGTGCCAGCAGTTCCGGATCAGGGGGCTACTATGGCTACACCTTC. Translating gives CASSSGSGGYYGYTF.

This chain connects TRBV27 to TRBJ2-7, with D uncertain. The germline V and J ends were trimmed by 3 bases and 7 bases, with 16 bases remaining between them. The CDR3 spans 14 residues. From germline, CDR1 is MNHEY and CDR2 SMNVEV (reference sequence). The chain's CDR3 is CASSFFSTAREQYF. The CDR3 bases are TGTGCCAGCAGTTTTTTCTCTACCGCCCGGGAGCAGTACTTC.